A selection of T cell receptor beta chains follows, all from one sample in a study of CXCR3-negative and CXCR3-positive naive CD8 T cells. After re-calling the 5' RACE reads, TCRdb lists one entry per CDR3 protein, DNA absent. This repertoire comprises roughly 45,000 distinct CDR3 sequences; its ten largest clones make up 2% to 2.5%. The sequenced sample was naive CXCR3- CD8+ T cells from blood. These receptors originate from a human donor in good health. Some clones in this sample may be carry-over from other donors' samples. The CDR3 runs from the conserved cysteine through the conserved F or W. The order of the fields is clone size, J gene, V gene, CDR3 protein. Only part of the rows carry a size: once, few, many, or a class if the clone is expanded.

size: medium-sized; J: TRBJ2-7; V: TRBV29-1; CDR3: CSVLWTGEGEQYF
size: .; J: TRBJ2-2; V: TRBV20-1; CDR3: CSARLRPGAGELFF
size: .; J: TRBJ2-1; V: TRBV12-3/TRBV12-4; CDR3: CASILGLGRNEQFF
size: .; J: TRBJ2-7; V: TRBV6-6; CDR3: CASSYQVSYEQYF
size: .; J: TRBJ2-7; V: TRBV20-1; CDR3: CSARDQNSGDSYEQYF
size: .; J: TRBJ2-7; V: TRBV28; CDR3: CASRTTSGQLYEQYF
size: .; J: TRBJ2-5; V: TRBV7-2; CDR3: CASSLKGQGWETQYF
size: .; J: TRBJ2-5; V: TRBV6-5; CDR3: CASTPRVVGLLSETQYF
size: .; J: TRBJ2-3; V: TRBV9; CDR3: CASSVTPGAPSTDTQYF
size: .; J: TRBJ1-1; V: TRBV11-1; CDR3: CASSLAQRNTEAFF
size: .; J: TRBJ2-1; V: TRBV4-3; CDR3: CASSQSGTSGYNEQFF
size: .; J: TRBJ1-1; V: TRBV9; CDR3: CASSVAPGVNTEAFF
size: .; J: TRBJ2-7; V: TRBV7-9; CDR3: CASSLGPGQGGPYEQYF
size: .; J: TRBJ2-3; V: TRBV12-3/TRBV12-4; CDR3: CASSFDLTDTQYF
size: .; J: TRBJ2-3; V: TRBV15; CDR3: CATSMADTQYF
size: .; J: TRBJ2-1; V: TRBV6-2/TRBV6-3; CDR3: CASSYTGASGANEQFF
size: .; J: TRBJ2-1; V: TRBV28; CDR3: CASSFRDTYNEQFF
size: .; J: TRBJ2-7; V: TRBV12-3/TRBV12-4; CDR3: CASSFSSGLAEYEQYF
size: .; J: TRBJ1-2; V: TRBV7-2; CDR3: CASPALQSALYGYTF
size: .; J: TRBJ1-2; V: TRBV20-1; CDR3: CSARHGNKGIYGYTF
size: .; J: TRBJ2-7; V: TRBV12-3/TRBV12-4; CDR3: CASSTGNNYEQYF
size: .; J: TRBJ1-5; V: TRBV28; CDR3: CASTTYGEANQPQHF
size: .; J: TRBJ2-3; V: TRBV5-5; CDR3: CASSGPSSGTSFTDTQYF
size: .; J: TRBJ1-1; V: TRBV5-1; CDR3: CASSLVSPLEGEAFF
size: .; J: TRBJ1-5; V: TRBV23-1; CDR3: CASSQSPGSTNSNQPQHF
size: .; J: TRBJ2-1; V: TRBV29-1; CDR3: CSGESRSIHNEQFF
size: .; J: TRBJ2-7; V: TRBV18; CDR3: CASSPTTLDRGLYEQYF
size: .; J: TRBJ2-1; V: TRBV28; CDR3: CASSKPPRYNEQFF
size: .; J: TRBJ2-7; V: TRBV7-6; CDR3: CASSLGQTYYEQYF
size: .; J: TRBJ2-6; V: TRBV25-1; CDR3: CASSSGSGANVLTF
size: .; J: TRBJ1-1; V: TRBV14; CDR3: CASSQDSPGTEAFF
size: .; J: TRBJ2-2; V: TRBV19; CDR3: CASSITGLGELFF
size: .; J: TRBJ1-6; V: TRBV7-6; CDR3: CASSWAVGGASSPLHF
size: .; J: TRBJ1-1; V: TRBV21-1; CDR3: CASSNGQRLNTEAFF
size: .; J: TRBJ2-7; V: TRBV5-1; CDR3: CASPGRGKQYF
size: .; J: TRBJ2-7; V: TRBV12-3/TRBV12-4; CDR3: CASKAGRYEQYF
size: .; J: TRBJ1-1; V: TRBV7-9; CDR3: CASSLPSTGKAEAFF
size: .; J: TRBJ2-1; V: TRBV28; CDR3: CASTLEVAGYNEQFF
size: .; J: TRBJ1-1; V: TRBV6-1; CDR3: CASSEADENTEAFF
size: .; J: TRBJ1-1; V: TRBV15; CDR3: CATSRDPWDMGAEGTEAFF
size: .; J: TRBJ2-2; V: TRBV7-8; CDR3: CASSLARGYVSPGELFF
size: .; J: TRBJ2-1; V: TRBV7-8; CDR3: CASNLAGGENEQFF
size: .; J: TRBJ2-7; V: TRBV7-3; CDR3: CASSLGQNYEQYF
size: .; J: TRBJ2-2; V: TRBV28; CDR3: CASSFGTFSGELFF
size: .; J: TRBJ2-7; V: TRBV14; CDR3: CASSQEFSEKGDYEQYF
size: .; J: TRBJ2-2; V: TRBV29-1; CDR3: CSFRTGGTGELFF
size: .; J: TRBJ2-7; V: TRBV6-2/TRBV6-3; CDR3: CASSDSPEQYF
size: .; J: TRBJ2-2; V: TRBV2; CDR3: CASSGRGMVFF
size: .; J: TRBJ2-7; V: TRBV7-6; CDR3: CASSPFKGKNEQYF
size: .; J: TRBJ1-2; V: TRBV6-5; CDR3: CASSYIWTGRINYGYTF
size: .; J: TRBJ2-4; V: TRBV14; CDR3: CASSRTSGVAKNIQYF
size: .; J: TRBJ2-2; V: TRBV28; CDR3: CASSSTWERTAGELFF
size: .; J: TRBJ2-1; V: TRBV29-1; CDR3: CSVEGLESSYNEQFF
size: .; J: TRBJ1-2; V: TRBV5-5; CDR3: CASSYRDGHVLDTF
size: .; J: TRBJ1-1; V: TRBV5-1; CDR3: CASSSSGTPGAFF